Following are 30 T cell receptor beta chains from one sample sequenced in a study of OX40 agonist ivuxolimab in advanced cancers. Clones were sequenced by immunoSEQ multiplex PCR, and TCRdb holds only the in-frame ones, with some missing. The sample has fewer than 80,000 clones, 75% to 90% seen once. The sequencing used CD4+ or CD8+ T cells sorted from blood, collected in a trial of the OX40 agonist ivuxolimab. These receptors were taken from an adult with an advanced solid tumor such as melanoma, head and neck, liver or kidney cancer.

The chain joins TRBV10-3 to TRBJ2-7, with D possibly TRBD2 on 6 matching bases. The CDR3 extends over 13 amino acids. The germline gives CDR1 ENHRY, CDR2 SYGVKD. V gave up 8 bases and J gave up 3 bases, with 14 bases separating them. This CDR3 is CAIRTNPDYEQYF. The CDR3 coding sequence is TGTGCCATCCGGACTAACCCGGACTACGAGCAGTACTTC.

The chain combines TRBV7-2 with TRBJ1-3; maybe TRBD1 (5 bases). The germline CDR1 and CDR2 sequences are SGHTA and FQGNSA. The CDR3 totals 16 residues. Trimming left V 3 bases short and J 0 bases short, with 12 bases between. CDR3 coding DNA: TGTGCCAGCAGCTTGGGGTGGGGCCGCTCTGGAAACACCATATATTTT. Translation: CASSLGWGRSGNTIYF. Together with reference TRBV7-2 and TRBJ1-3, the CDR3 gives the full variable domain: GAGVSQSPSNKVTEKGKDVELRCDPISGHTALYWYRQSLGQGLEFLIYFQGNSAPDKSGLPSDRFSAERTGGSVSTLTIQRTQQEDSAVYLCASSLGWGRSGNTIYFGEGSWLTVV.

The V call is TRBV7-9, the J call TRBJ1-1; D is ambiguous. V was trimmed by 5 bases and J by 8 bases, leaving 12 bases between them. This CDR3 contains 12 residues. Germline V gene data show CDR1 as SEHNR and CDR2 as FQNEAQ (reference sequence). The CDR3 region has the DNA TGTGCCAGCAGCCCATCCCCGGGAGAAGCTTTCTTT. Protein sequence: CASSPSPGEAFF. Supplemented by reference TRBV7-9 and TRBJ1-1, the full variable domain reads DTGVSQNPRHKITKRGQNVTFRCDPISEHNRLYWYRQTLGQGPEFLTYFQNEAQLEKSRLLSDRFSAERPKGSFSTLEIQRTEQGDSAMYLCASSPSPGEAFFGQGTRLTVV.

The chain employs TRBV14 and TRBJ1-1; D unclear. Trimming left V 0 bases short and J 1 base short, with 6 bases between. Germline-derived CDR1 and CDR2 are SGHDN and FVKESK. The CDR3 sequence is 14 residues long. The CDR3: CASSQEIQNTEAFF. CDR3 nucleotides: TGTGCCAGCAGCCAAGAGATACAGAACACTGAAGCTTTCTTT.

CDR3 protein: CASSYEGDNSPLHF. The CDR3 DNA is TGTGCCAGCAGTTACGAGGGGGATAATTCACCCCTCCACTTT. The rearrangement uses TRBV6-6 and TRBJ1-6; D is perhaps TRBD1 (6 bases). V was clipped by 2 bases and J by 5 bases, with 7 bases between them. Germline values: CDR1 MNHNY, CDR2 SVGAGI (reference sequence). The CDR3 contains 14 residues.

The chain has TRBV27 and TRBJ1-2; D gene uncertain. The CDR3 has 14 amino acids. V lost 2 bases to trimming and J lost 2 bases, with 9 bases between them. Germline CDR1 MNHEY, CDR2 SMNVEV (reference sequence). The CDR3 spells CASSLNEGNYGYTF. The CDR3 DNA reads TGTGCCAGCAGTTTAAACGAAGGAAACTATGGCTACACCTTC.

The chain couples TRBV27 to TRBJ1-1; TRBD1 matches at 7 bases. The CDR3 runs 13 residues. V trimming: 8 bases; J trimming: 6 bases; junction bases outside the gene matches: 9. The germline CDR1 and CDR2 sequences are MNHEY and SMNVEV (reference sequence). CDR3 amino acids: CASGLTGVPEAFF. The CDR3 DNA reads TGTGCCAGCGGCCTCACAGGGGTCCCTGAAGCTTTCTTT.

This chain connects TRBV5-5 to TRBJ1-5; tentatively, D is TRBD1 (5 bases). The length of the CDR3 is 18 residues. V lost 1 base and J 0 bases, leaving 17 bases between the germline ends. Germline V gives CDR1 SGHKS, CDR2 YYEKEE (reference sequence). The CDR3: CASSLRDPLLYSNQPQHF. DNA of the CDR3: TGTGCCAGCAGCTTGAGGGACCCACTCCTTTATAGCAATCAGCCCCAGCATTTT.

CDR3 region: CASSLDRLEVEQFF. The CDR3 nucleotides read TGTGCCAGCAGCTTGGACAGGCTTGAAGTTGAGCAGTTCTTC. The chain links TRBV7-8 to TRBJ2-1, with TRBD1 identical over 7 bases. Germline CDR1 is SGHVS and CDR2 is FQNEAQ. The length of the CDR3 is 14 residues. Germline trimming cut 3 bases from V and 9 bases from J; bases unmatched to any gene: 8.

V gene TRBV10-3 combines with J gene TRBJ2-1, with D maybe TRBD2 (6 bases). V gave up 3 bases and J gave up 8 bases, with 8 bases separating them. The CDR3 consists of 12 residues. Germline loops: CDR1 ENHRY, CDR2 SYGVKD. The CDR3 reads CAISDSGDEQFF. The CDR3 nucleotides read TGTGCCATCAGTGATTCGGGGGATGAGCAGTTCTTC.

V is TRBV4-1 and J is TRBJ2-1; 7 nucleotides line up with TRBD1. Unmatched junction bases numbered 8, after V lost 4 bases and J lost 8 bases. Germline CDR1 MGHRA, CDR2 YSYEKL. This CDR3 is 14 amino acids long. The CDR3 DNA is TGCGCCAGCAGCCGAATAGGGACAGTAGATGAGCAGTTCTTC. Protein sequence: CASSRIGTVDEQFF.

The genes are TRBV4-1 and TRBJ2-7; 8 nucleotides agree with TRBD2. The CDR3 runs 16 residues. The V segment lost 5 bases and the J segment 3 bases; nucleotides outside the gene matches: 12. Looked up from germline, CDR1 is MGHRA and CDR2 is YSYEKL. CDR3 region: CASSLLGTSGDYEQYF. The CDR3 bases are TGCGCCAGCAGCTTACTGGGAACTAGCGGAGACTACGAGCAGTACTTC.

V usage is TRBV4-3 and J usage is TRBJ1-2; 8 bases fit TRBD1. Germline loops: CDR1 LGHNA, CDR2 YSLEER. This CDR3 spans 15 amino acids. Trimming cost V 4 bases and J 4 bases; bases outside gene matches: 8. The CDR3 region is CASSPGTGSSYGYTF. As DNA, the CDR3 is TGCGCCAGCAGCCCCGGGACAGGATCATCCTATGGCTACACCTTC.

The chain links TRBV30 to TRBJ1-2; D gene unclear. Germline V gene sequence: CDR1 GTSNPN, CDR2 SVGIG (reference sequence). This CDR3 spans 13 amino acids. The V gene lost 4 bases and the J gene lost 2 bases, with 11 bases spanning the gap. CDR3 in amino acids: CAWIGLGNYGYTF. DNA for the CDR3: TGTGCCTGGATCGGACTGGGGAACTATGGCTACACCTTC.

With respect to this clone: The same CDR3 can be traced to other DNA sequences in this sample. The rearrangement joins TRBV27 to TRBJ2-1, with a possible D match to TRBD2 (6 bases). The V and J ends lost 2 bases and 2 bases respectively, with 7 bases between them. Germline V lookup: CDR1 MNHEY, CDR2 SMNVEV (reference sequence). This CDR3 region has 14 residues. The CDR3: CASSLAGTYNEQFF. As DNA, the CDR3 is TGTGCCAGCAGTTTAGCGGGGACCTACAATGAGCAGTTCTTC.

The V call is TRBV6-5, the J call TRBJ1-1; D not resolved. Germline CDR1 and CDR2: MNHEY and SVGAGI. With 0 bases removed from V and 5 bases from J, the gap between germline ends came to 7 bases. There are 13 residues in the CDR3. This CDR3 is CASSYSMGTEAFF. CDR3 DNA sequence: TGTGCCAGCAGTTACTCGATGGGGACTGAAGCTTTCTTT.

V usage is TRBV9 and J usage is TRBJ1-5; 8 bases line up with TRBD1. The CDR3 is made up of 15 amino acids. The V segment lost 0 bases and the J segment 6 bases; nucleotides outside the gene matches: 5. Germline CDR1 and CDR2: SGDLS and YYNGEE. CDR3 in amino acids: CASSVAGGVGQPQHF. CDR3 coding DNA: TGTGCCAGCAGCGTAGCAGGGGGCGTGGGTCAGCCCCAGCATTTT.

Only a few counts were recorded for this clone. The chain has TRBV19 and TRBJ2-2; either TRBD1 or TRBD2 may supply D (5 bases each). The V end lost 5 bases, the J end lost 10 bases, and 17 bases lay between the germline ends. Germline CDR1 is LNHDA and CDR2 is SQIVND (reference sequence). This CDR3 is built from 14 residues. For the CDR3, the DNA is TGTGCCAGTAGTGCTTGGGACCACGGGGAGGAGCTGTTTTTT. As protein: CASSAWDHGEELFF.

Here the CDR3 DNA reads TGTGCCAGCTCACCCGAACTAGCGGGAGAGAATGAGCAGTTCTTC. Encoded protein: CASSPELAGENEQFF. The gene calls are TRBV18 and TRBJ2-1, with 11 nucleotides matching TRBD2. Germline CDR1 is KGHSH and CDR2 is LQKENI. The length of the CDR3 is 15 residues. The ends lost 3 bases at V and 7 bases at J; junction bases unmatched: 5. The variable domain in full, with the rest retrieved from reference TRBV18 and TRBJ2-1, is NAGVMQNPRHLVRRRGQEARLRCSPMKGHSHVYWYRQLPEEGLKFMVYLQKENIIDESGMPKERFSAEFPKEGPSILRIQQVVRGDSAAYFCASSPELAGENEQFFGPGTRLTVL.

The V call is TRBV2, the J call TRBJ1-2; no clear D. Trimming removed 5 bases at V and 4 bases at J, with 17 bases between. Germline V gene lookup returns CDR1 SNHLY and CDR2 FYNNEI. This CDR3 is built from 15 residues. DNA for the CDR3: TGTGCCAGCAGTTCCCCCGGACCGACCTCCTATGGCTACACCTTC. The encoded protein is CASSSPGPTSYGYTF.

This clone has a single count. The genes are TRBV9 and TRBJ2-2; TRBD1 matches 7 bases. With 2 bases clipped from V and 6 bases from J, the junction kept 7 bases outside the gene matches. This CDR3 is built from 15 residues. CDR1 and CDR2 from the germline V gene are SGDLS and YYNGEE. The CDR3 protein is CASSVGQLKAGELFF. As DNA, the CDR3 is TGTGCCAGCAGCGTGGGACAGTTAAAGGCCGGGGAGCTGTTTTTT.

The chain's CDR3 is CASSFASGSETQYF. CDR3 nucleotides: TGTGCCAGCAGTTTTGCTAGCGGGAGTGAGACCCAGTACTTC. J is TRBJ2-5 and V is TRBV27; 10 bases line up with TRBD2. The V gene end was trimmed by 3 bases and the J gene end by 5 bases; junction bases not matched to a gene: 3. Germline V gene data show CDR1 as MNHEY and CDR2 as SMNVEV (reference sequence). CDR3 size: 14 residues.

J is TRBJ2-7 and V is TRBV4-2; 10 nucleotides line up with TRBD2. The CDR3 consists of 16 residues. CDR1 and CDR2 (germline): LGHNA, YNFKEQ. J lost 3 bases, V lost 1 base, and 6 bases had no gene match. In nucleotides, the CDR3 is TGTGCCAGCAGCCAAGGAGCGGGAGGGCCGTTCTACGAGCAGTACTTC. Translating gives CASSQGAGGPFYEQYF.

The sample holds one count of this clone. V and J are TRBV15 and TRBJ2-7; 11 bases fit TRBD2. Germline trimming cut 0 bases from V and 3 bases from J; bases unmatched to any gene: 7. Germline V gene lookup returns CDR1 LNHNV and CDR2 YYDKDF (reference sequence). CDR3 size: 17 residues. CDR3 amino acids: CATSRDPGTSGVYEQYF. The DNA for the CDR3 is TGTGCCACCAGCAGAGATCCGGGGACTAGCGGCGTCTACGAGCAGTACTTC.

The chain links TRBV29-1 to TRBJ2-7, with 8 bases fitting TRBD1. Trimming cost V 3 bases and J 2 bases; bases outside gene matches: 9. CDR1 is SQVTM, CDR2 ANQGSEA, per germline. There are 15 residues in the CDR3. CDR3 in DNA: TGCAGCGTTGATTCGGGGGACAGGACGACCTACGAGCAGTACTTC. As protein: CSVDSGDRTTYEQYF.

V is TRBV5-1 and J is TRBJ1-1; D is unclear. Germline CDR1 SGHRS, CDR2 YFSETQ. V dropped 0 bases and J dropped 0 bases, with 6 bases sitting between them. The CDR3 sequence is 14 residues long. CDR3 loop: CASSLAAMNTEAFF. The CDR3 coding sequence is TGCGCCAGCAGCTTGGCGGCAATGAACACTGAAGCTTTCTTT.

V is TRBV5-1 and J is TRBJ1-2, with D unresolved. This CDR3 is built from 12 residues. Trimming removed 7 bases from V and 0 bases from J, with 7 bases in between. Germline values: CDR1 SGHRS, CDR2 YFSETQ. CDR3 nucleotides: TGCGCCAGCCGGGCCACTAACTATGGCTACACCTTC. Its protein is CASRATNYGYTF. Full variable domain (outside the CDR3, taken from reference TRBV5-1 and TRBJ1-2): KAGVTQTPRYLIKTRGQQVTLSCSPISGHRSVSWYQQTPGQGLQFLFEYFSETQRNKGNFPGRFSGRQFSNSRSEMNVSTLELGDSALYLCASRATNYGYTFGSGTRLTVV.

CDR3 in amino acids: CASRTGNTEAFF. In DNA, the CDR3 is TGTGCCAGCAGGACAGGAAACACTGAAGCTTTCTTT. The J gene is TRBJ1-1, the V gene TRBV19, with 7 bases that match TRBD1. J gave up 2 bases and V 9 bases, and 3 bases lay outside the gene matches. The CDR3 is made up of 12 amino acids. From germline, CDR1 is LNHDA and CDR2 SQIVND (reference sequence).

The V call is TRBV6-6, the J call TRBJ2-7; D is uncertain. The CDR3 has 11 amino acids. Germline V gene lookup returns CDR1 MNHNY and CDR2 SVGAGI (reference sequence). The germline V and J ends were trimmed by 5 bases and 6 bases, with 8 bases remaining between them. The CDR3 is CASSPAVEQYF. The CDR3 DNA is TGTGCCAGCAGTCCGGCGGTCGAGCAGTACTTC.

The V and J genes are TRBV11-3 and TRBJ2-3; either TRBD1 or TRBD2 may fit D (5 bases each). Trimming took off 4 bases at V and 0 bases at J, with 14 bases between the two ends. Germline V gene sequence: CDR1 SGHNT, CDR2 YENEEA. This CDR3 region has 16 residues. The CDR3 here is CASSSGTYTSTDTQYF. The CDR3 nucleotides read TGTGCCAGCAGCTCGGGGACGTATACTAGCACAGATACGCAGTATTTT.